The entry below describes one T cell receptor (beta chain). Its antigen remains unknown. Trimming pared 7 bases from V and 1 base from J, leaving 10 bases between. This CDR3 is built from 12 residues. CDR1 and CDR2 from the germline V gene are SQVTM and ANQGSEA. The donors (healthy individuals) were bone marrow donors. Amplification used 60 Vbeta primers and 13 Jbeta primers. Assay: immunoSEQ multiplex PCR; the TCRdb copy retains only in-frame clones and omits some. Its table lists some 31,000 clones. This record belongs to a study of cytomegalovirus exposure and HLA in healthy donors. General study results and limits: Fewer N-insertions than the roughly 630-donor mean were reportedly shown by an Asian-associated ancestry cluster in a later analysis.

Sequencing input: PBMCs. The chain recombines TRBV29-1 with TRBJ1-1; maybe TRBD1 (5 bases). This sequence originates from a woman between 35 and 50 years old in good health and CMV-seropositive. The DNA for the CDR3 is TGCAGCGGGGGGGGGTGGAACACTGAAGCTTTCTTT. Amino acid sequence: CSGGGWNTEAFF.